One sample yielded the 7 T cell receptor beta chains listed below, sequenced in a study of T cells in Graves' hyperthyroidism and ophthalmopathy. Authors of the study amplified TCR beta CDR3 regions from RNA transcripts. The TCR CDR3 first-round RT-PCR relied on the HTBI primer set. TCRdb ran MiXCR on the multiplex PCR reads and lists one entry per CDR3 protein. This sample has roughly 240,000 distinct CDR3 sequences, with roughly 15% found just once. Sequencing was carried out using blood. The source of these receptors is a woman aged 18-29 years with Graves' ophthalmopathy.

This clonotype was observed at least ten times. This chain links TRBV4-1 with TRBJ2-1, with TRBD2 matching 7 bases. The CDR3 is 15 amino acids. With 0 bases clipped from V and 10 bases from J, the junction kept 9 bases outside the gene matches. Germline CDR1 and CDR2: MGHRA and YSYEKL. The CDR3 nucleotides read TGCGCCAGCAGCCAAGATACCAGCGGGAACACGGAGCAGTTCTTC. This gives the protein CASSQDTSGNTEQFF.

Regarding this clonotype: A much larger clone lies a single base off, so this may be a read error. The chain combines TRBV20-1 with TRBJ2-5, with D possibly being TRBD2 (7 bases). TRBJ2-1 matches the DNA end more closely, so the J call is doubtful. Germline V gene lookup returns CDR1 DFQATT and CDR2 SNEGSKA (reference sequence). CDR3 size: 14 residues. CDR3 nucleotides: TGCAGTGCTAGTTGGTGGGGGGGACAAGAGACCCAGTTCTTC. Encoded protein: CSASWWGGQETQFF.

Many counts were recorded for this clonotype. The J gene is TRBJ1-1, the V gene TRBV4-1; D unclear. The CDR3 covers 13 residues. The germline CDR1 and CDR2 sequences are MGHRA and YSYEKL. The V end lost 2 bases, the J end lost 3 bases, and 7 bases lay between the germline ends. CDR3 bases: TGCGCCAGCAGCCAATATATATACACTGAAGCTTTCTTT. Its protein product is CASSQYIYTEAFF.

Ten or more counts support this clonotype. The chain's CDR3 is CASSLAHGSPLHF. CDR3 DNA sequence: TGTGCCAGCAGCCTCGCCCATGGATCACCCCTCCACTTT. V gene TRBV3-1 combines with J gene TRBJ1-6; D unresolved. Germline V gene lookup returns CDR1 LGHDT and CDR2 YNNKEL (reference sequence). Trimming took 4 bases from V and 10 from J, leaving 11 bases between them. The CDR3 runs to 13 residues. The variable domain in full, with the rest retrieved from reference TRBV3-1 and TRBJ1-6, is DTAVSQTPKYLVTQMGNDKSIKCEQNLGHDTMYWYKQDSKKFLKIMFSYNNKELIINETVPNRFSPKSPDKAHLNLHINSLELGDSAVYFCASSLAHGSPLHFGNGTRLTVT.

This clonotype was seen many times. The chain employs TRBV6-1 and TRBJ2-3; D ambiguous. Trimming left V 6 bases short and J 2 bases short, with 21 bases between. The CDR3 contains 17 residues. Germline-derived CDR1 and CDR2 are MNHNS and SASEGT. Here the CDR3 DNA reads TGTGCCAGCAGCCAAAACCCCTCGGATTATTTCACAGATACGCAGTATTTT. Protein: CASSQNPSDYFTDTQYF.

There are many counts of this clonotype. This chain links TRBV6-2 or TRBV6-3 with TRBJ1-2, with TRBD1 as a possible D gene (6 bases). With 0 bases removed from V and 4 bases from J, the gap between germline ends came to 12 bases. The CDR3 is 15 amino acids. In germline, CDR1 is MNHEY, CDR2 SVGEGT. In DNA, the CDR3 is TGTGCCAGCAGTTACTCACAGGGCCCAACCTATGGCTACACCTTC. Translated, it gives CASSYSQGPTYGYTF.

This clonotype was detected ten times or more. The V call is TRBV27, the J call TRBJ2-7; a possible D gene is TRBD1 (6 bases). The V and J ends lost 3 bases and 2 bases respectively, with 8 bases between them. Germline loops: CDR1 MNHEY, CDR2 SMNVEV (reference sequence). This CDR3 spans 13 amino acids. DNA of the CDR3: TGTGCCAGCAGTTTCGGACAGACCTACGAGCAGTACTTC. It codes for CASSFGQTYEQYF.